This is a list of T cell receptor beta chains from one sample in a study of blood T cell repertoires in COVID-19. The assay was immunoSEQ multiplex PCR, and TCRdb's table has in-frame clones only and misses some. The profile shows just under 35,000 clones, about 87% of them singletons. The sequenced material came from peripheral blood. These receptors were obtained from a human donor in a cohort sampled during active COVID-19. Each CDR3 is given with its conserved first and last residue. The D gene is left open where the match is weak. Size values are once, few and many counts, or a class for expanded clones, and some rows have none.

v_call	j_call	d_call	clone_size	cdr3_nt	cdr3_aa
TRBV6-6	TRBJ2-5	TRBD2	.	TGTGCCACCGCTAGCGGGGTTGTGGAGACCCAGTACTTC	CATASGVVETQYF
TRBV6-6	TRBJ1-1	TRBD1	.	TGTGCCAGTCAACCGGACAGGGGTATGGTTGGGGCTTTCTTT	CASQPDRGMVGAFF
TRBV28	TRBJ1-4	.	.	TGTGCCAGCAGCCTCCCAGGGTCTCGAGTACTGTTTTTT	CASSLPGSRVLFF
TRBV20-1	TRBJ2-1	TRBD1	.	TGCAGTGCGACAGGGTACAATGAGCAGTTCTTC	CSATGYNEQFF
TRBV5-1	TRBJ2-5	.	once	TGCGCCAGCAGCTTGATGGGACTCACCCAAGAGACCCAGTACTTC	CASSLMGLTQETQYF
TRBV9	TRBJ2-5	.	.	TGTGCCAGCAGCCTCACTAGCCAAGAGACCCAGTACTTC	CASSLTSQETQYF
TRBV19	TRBJ1-1	.	many	TGTGCCAGCACAGGGAGCACTGAAGCTTTCTTT	CASTGSTEAFF
TRBV5-1	TRBJ2-2	TRBD1	.	TGCGCCAGCAGGCGGGGACAGGGCTACACCGGGGAGCTGTTTTTT	CASRRGQGYTGELFF
TRBV7-9	TRBJ1-1	.	.	TGTGCCAGCGCAAGATGGGGGGAGAACACTGAAGCTTTCTTT	CASARWGENTEAFF
TRBV15	TRBJ1-4	TRBD1	.	TGTGCCACCAGCCGAGGGGGCGGTGATGAAAAACTGTTTTTT	CATSRGGGDEKLFF
TRBV18	TRBJ2-7	.	.	TGTGCCAGCAGGCCGGGTTCCTCCTACGAGCAGTACTTC	CASRPGSSYEQYF